This T cell receptor beta chain was observed in a study of tumor-infiltrating lymphocytes in primary liver carcinoma. Notes on the study in general: Only about 7-25% of top clones appeared in all five tumor regions.

This CDR3 contains 12 residues. Per the germline V gene, CDR1 is LGHNA and CDR2 is YNFKEQ. Scientists recovered RNA and DNA together from roughly 20-30 mg of unsorted bulk tissue. Patients carried chronic HBV infection without prior treatment. From about 0.5 ug of total RNA, TCR beta-specific cDNA was reverse-transcribed using a constant-region primer. The TCR beta library was amplified through three nested multiplex PCR rounds in a modified ARM-PCR procedure. For approximately 9 cycles apiece, the opening two PCR rounds ran with TRBV1-TRBV30 forward primers and a C-beta reverse primer. TCRdb reprocessed the multiplex PCR reads via MiXCR and lists one record per CDR3 protein. The sample has around 40,000 distinct CDR3 sequences, around 70% seen once; the top ten hold about 20%. Note on this clonotype: Its antigen is unknown. The junction and the germline gene differ at one end; a read error may be behind it.

This sequence was found in a man aged 40-50 years with primary liver carcinoma and hepatitis B virus infection. The source material was liver tumor tissue from sampling region 2. Subset given: tumor region T2, inferior pole. The gene calls are TRBV4-2 and TRBJ2-7; D unclear. CDR3 nucleotide sequence: TGTGCCAGCAGCCAAGATTGGAACGAACAGTACTTC. This codes for CASSQDWNEQYF.